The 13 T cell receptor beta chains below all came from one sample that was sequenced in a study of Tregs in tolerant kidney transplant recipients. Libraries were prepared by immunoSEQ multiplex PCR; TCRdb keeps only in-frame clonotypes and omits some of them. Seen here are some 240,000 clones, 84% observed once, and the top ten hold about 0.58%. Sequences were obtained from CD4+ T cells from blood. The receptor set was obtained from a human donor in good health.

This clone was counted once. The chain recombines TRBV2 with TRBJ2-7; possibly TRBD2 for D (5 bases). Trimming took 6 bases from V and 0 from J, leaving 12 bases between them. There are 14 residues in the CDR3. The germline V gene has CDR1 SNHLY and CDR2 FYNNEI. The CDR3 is CASRNYRDSYEQYF. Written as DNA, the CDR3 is TGTGCCAGCAGGAACTACCGGGACTCCTACGAGCAGTACTTC.

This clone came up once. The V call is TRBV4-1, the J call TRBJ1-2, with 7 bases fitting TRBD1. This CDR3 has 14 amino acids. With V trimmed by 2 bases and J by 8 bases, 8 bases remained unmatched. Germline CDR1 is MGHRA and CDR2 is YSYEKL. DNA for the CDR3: TGCGCCAGCAGCCAACAACAGGGGAATCGAGGCTACACCTTC. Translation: CASSQQQGNRGYTF.

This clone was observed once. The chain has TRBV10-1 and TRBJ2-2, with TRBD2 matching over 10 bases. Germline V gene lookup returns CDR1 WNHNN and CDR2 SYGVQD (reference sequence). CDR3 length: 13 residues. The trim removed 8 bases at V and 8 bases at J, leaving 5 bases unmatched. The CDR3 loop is CASGLAGAGELFF. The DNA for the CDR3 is TGCGCCAGCGGGCTAGCGGGAGCGGGGGAGCTGTTTTTT.

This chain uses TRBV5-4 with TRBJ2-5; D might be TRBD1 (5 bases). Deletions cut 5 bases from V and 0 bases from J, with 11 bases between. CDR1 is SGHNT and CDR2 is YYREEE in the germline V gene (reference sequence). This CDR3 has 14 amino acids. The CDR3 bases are TGTGCCAGCAGTCCATCAGGGTACCAAGAGACCCAGTACTTC. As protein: CASSPSGYQETQYF.

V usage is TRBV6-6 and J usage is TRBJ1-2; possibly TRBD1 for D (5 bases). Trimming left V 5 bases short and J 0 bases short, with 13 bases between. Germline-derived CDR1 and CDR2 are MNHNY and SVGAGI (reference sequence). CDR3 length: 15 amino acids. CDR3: CASSQRQLANYGYTF. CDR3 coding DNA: TGTGCCAGCAGTCAGCGACAGCTAGCTAACTATGGCTACACCTTC.

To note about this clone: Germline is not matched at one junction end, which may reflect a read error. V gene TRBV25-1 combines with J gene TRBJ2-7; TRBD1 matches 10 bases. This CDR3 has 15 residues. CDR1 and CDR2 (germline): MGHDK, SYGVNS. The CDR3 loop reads CANSEYGTGVYEQYF. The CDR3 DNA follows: TGTGCCAACAGTGAATATGGGACAGGGGTCTACGAGCAGTACTTC.

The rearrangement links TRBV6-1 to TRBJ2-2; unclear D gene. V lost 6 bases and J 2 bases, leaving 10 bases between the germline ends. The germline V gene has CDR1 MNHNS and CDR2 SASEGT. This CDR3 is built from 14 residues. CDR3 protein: CASRERYNTGELFF. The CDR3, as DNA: TGTGCCAGCAGGGAGAGGTATAACACCGGGGAGCTGTTTTTT.

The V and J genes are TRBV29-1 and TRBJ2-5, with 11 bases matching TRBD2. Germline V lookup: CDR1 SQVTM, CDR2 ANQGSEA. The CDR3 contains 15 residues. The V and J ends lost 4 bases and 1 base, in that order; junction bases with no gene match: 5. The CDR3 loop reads CSVGLLAGVQETQYF. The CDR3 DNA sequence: TGCAGCGTTGGGTTACTAGCGGGGGTCCAAGAGACCCAGTACTTC.

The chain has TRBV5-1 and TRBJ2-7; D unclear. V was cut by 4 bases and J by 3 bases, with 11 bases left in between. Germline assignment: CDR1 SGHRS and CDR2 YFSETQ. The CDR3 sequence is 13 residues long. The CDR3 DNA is TGCGCCAGCAGCACGGACGGCCACTACGAGCAGTACTTC. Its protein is CASSTDGHYEQYF.

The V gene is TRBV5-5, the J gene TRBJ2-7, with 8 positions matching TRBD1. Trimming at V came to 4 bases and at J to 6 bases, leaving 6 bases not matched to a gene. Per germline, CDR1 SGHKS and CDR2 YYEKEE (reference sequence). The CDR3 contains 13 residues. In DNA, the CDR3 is TGTGCCAGCAGCCCAGGACAGGGCGGCGAGCAGTACTTC. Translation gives CASSPGQGGEQYF.

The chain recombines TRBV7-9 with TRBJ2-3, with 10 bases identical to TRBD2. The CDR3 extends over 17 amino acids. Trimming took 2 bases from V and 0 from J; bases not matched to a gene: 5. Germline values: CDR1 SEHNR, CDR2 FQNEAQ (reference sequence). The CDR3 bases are TGTGCCAGCAGCTTATCACTAGCGGGGCCGAGCACAGATACGCAGTATTTT. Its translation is CASSLSLAGPSTDTQYF.

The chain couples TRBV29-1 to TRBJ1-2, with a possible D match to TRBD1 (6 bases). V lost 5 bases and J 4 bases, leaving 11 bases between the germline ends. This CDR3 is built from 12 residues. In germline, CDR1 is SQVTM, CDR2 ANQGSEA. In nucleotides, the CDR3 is TGCAGCGTTTCCAGGGGAGTCTATGGCTACACCTTC. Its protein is CSVSRGVYGYTF.

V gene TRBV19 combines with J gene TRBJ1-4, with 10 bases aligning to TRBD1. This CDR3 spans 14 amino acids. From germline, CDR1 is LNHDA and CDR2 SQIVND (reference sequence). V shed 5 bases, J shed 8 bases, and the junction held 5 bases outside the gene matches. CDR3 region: CASSLGQGSEKLFF. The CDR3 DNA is TGTGCCAGTAGTCTGGGACAGGGGAGCGAAAAACTGTTTTTT.